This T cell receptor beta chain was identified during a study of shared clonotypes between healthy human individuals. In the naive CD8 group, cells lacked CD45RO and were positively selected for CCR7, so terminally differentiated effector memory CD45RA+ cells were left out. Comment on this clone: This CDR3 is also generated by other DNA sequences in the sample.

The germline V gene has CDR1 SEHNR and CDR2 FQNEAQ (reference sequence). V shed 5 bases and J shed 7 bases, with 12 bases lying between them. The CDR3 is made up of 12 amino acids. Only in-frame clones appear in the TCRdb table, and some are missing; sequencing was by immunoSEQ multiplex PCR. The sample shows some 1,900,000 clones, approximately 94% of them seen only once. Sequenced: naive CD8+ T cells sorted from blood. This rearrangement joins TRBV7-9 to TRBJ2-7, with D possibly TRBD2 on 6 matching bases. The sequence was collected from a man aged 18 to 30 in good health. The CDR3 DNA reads TGTGCCAGCAGCCCTGGGACTGGGGAGCAGTACTTC. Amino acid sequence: CASSPGTGEQYF. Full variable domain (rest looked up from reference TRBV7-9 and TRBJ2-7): DTGVSQNPRHKITKRGQNVTFRCDPISEHNRLYWYRQTLGQGPEFLTYFQNEAQLEKSRLLSDRFSAERPKGSFSTLEIQRTEQGDSAMYLCASSPGTGEQYFGPGTRLTVT.